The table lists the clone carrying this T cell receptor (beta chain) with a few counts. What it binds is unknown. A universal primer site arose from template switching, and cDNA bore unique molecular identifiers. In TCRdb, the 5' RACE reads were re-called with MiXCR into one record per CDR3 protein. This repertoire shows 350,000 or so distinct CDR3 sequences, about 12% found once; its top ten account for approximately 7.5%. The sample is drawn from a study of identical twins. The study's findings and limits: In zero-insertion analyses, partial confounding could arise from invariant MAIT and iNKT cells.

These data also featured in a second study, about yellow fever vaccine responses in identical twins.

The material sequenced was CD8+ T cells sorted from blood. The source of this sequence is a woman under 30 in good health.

The CDR3 is CASSVVDSSYNEQFF. CDR3 coding DNA: TGTGCCAGCAGCGTAGTGGACAGCTCCTACAATGAGCAGTTCTTC. The chain carries TRBV9 and TRBJ2-1; TRBD1 might be the D (6 bases). V lost 0 bases and J 0 bases, leaving 7 bases between the germline ends. Germline CDR1 and CDR2: SGDLS and YYNGEE. The CDR3 covers 15 residues.